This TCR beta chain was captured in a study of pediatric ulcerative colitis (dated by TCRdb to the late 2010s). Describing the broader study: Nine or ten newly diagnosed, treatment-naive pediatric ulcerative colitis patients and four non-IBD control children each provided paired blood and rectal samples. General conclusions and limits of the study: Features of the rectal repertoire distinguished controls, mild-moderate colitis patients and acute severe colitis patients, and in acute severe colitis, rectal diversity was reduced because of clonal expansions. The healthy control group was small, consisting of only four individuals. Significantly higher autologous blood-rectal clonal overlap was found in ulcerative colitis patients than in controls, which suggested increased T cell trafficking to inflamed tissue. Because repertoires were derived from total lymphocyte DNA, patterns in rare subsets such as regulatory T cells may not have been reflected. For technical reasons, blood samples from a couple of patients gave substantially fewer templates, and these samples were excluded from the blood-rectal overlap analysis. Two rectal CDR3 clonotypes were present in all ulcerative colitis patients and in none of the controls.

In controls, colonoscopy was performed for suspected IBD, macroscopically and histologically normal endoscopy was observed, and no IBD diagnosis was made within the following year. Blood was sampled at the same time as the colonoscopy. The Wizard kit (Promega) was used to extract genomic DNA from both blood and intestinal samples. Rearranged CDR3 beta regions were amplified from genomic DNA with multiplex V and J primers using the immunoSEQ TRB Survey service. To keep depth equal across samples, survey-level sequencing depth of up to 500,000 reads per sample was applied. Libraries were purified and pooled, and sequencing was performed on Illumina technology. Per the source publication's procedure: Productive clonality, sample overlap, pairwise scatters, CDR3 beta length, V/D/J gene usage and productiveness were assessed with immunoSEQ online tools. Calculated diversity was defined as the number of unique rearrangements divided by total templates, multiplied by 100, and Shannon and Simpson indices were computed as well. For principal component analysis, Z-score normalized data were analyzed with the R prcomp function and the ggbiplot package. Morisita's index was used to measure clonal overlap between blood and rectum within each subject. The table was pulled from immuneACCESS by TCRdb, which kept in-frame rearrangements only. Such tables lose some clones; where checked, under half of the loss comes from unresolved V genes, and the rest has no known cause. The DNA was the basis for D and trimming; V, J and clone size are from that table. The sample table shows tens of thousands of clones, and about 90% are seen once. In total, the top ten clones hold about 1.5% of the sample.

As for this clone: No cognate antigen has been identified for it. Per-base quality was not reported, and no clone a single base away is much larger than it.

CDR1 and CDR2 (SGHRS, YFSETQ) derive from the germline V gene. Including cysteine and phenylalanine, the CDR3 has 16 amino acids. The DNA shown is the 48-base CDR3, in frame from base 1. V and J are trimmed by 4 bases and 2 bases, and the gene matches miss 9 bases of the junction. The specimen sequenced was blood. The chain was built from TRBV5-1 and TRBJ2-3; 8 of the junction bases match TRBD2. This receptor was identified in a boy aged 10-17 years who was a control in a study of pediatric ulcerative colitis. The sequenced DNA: TGCGCCAGCAGCGCTTGGCGGGGGGAAGTCACAGATACGCAGTATTTT. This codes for CASSAWRGEVTDTQYF.